The 14 T cell receptor beta chains below come from one sample, sequenced in a study of PD-L1 blockade in urothelial cancer. Assay used: immunoSEQ multiplex PCR; TCRdb lists only in-frame clones, some missing. Here the sample spans fewer than 40,000 clones, about 90% being singletons. Specimen: PBMCs, collected around atezolizumab (anti-PD-L1) treatment. These receptors were taken from a man between 50 and 59 years old with urothelial cancer.

The CDR3 sequence is CASSFGGYLQREASYNEQFF. DNA of the CDR3: TGTGCCAGCAGCTTCGGCGGGTATCTCCAGCGGGAGGCATCCTACAATGAGCAGTTCTTC. The V gene is TRBV5-4, the J gene TRBJ2-1; 9 bases are a match to TRBD2. CDR1 is SGHNT, CDR2 YYREEE, per germline (reference sequence). The V and J ends lost 2 bases and 1 base, in that order; junction bases with no gene match: 16. The CDR3 sequence is 20 residues long.

The rearrangement joins TRBV30 to TRBJ1-4; no reliable D call. Trimming took 1 base from V and 6 from J, leaving 12 bases between them. CDR1 and CDR2 from the germline V gene are GTSNPN and SVGIG (reference sequence). The CDR3 contains 14 residues. The CDR3 spells CAWSGRVFDEKLFF. In nucleotides, the CDR3 is TGTGCCTGGAGTGGGAGGGTGTTCGATGAAAAACTGTTTTTT.

The chain is built from TRBV11-2 and TRBJ2-7, with D perhaps TRBD1 (6 bases). V lost 0 bases, J lost 3 bases, and 15 bases lay in between. Germline V gene lookup returns CDR1 SGHAT and CDR2 FQNNGV. This CDR3 is built from 16 residues. The CDR3 region is CASSLDARGRLYEQYF. In DNA form, the CDR3 reads TGTGCCAGCAGCTTAGACGCCAGGGGCAGGCTCTACGAGCAGTACTTC.

This clone was recorded once. The gene calls are TRBV6-1 and TRBJ2-7; the match to TRBD2 covers 8 bases. The V gene end was trimmed by 4 bases and the J gene end by 7 bases; junction bases not matched to a gene: 15. The CDR3 totals 16 residues. The germline V gene has CDR1 MNHNS and CDR2 SASEGT. Here the CDR3 reads CASSARRGREDREQYF. In DNA form, the CDR3 reads TGTGCCAGCAGTGCTCGGCGTGGGCGGGAGGACCGTGAGCAGTACTTC.

Written as DNA, the CDR3 is TGTGCCAGCAGTTTATCCCCCAGGAACGAGCAGTACTTC. Encoded protein: CASSLSPRNEQYF. The chain uses TRBV27 and TRBJ2-7; D is ambiguous. Germline CDR1 is MNHEY and CDR2 is SMNVEV (reference sequence). Trimming left V 0 bases short and J 5 bases short, with 8 bases between. CDR3 length equals 13 residues.

V is TRBV5-1 and J is TRBJ2-3, with D possibly being TRBD2 (6 bases). The CDR3 extends over 13 amino acids. The ends were cut back, 9 bases at V and 2 bases at J, with 13 bases in the middle. Per the germline V gene, CDR1 is SGHRS and CDR2 is YFSETQ. The CDR3 DNA is TGCGCCACCGCGGGGCAGGTCACAGATACGCAGTATTTT. Translation: CATAGQVTDTQYF.

This clone was picked up a small number of times. The chain couples TRBV6-4 to TRBJ1-5, with 9 bases identical to TRBD1. This CDR3 comprises 14 residues. The germline gives CDR1 MRHNA, CDR2 SNTAGT. V shed 2 bases and J 9 bases; nucleotides not matched to a gene: 5. The CDR3 region is CASSDTDRGGPQHF. CDR3 DNA sequence: TGTGCCAGCAGTGACACGGACAGGGGTGGGCCCCAGCATTTT.

The rearrangement uses TRBV7-3 and TRBJ2-6; D gene ambiguous. Trimming took off 1 base at V and 6 bases at J, with 4 bases between the two ends. Germline assignment: CDR1 SGHTA and CDR2 FQGTGA. The CDR3 runs to 13 residues. DNA for the CDR3: TGTGCCAGCAGCTTAAGTCAGGCCAACGTCCTGACTTTC. It specifies CASSLSQANVLTF.

This clone was detected only once. V gene TRBV6-1 combines with J gene TRBJ2-3, with D possibly matching TRBD2 (6 bases). CDR3 length equals 18 residues. The germline CDR1 and CDR2 sequences are MNHNS and SASEGT. The V end lost 0 bases, the J end lost 8 bases, and 24 bases lay between the germline ends. CDR3 sequence (DNA): TGTGCCAGCAGTGAAGCACACGGTTATGGGCTTGACGGGAGTACGCAGTATTTT. Translation: CASSEAHGYGLDGSTQYF.

The rearrangement uses TRBV2 and TRBJ2-6; 9 nucleotides agree with TRBD1. CDR1 SNHLY and CDR2 FYNNEI come from the germline V gene. CDR3 size: 17 residues. Trimming took 11 bases from V and 0 from J; bases not matched to a gene: 11. CDR3 nucleotide sequence: TGTGCCGAGATCGGCCGGGACAGGGACTCTGGGGCCAACGTCCTGACTTTC. It codes for CAEIGRDRDSGANVLTF. Full variable domain (outside the CDR3, taken from reference TRBV2 and TRBJ2-6): EPEVTQTPSHQVTQMGQEVILRCVPISNHLYFYWYRQILGQKVEFLVSFYNNEISEKSEIFDDQFSVERPDGSNFTLKIRSTKLEDSAMYFCAEIGRDRDSGANVLTFGAGSRLTVL.

The genes are TRBV7-6 and TRBJ1-2; 9 nucleotides line up with TRBD1. V shed 3 bases, J shed 8 bases, and the junction held 1 base outside the gene matches. Germline V gene lookup returns CDR1 SGHVS and CDR2 FNYEAQ. The CDR3 sequence is 12 residues long. CDR3 region: CASSLDRGGYTF. CDR3 bases: TGTGCCAGCAGCTTGGACAGGGGAGGCTACACCTTC.

This chain joins TRBV11-2 and TRBJ1-1, with TRBD1 identical over 7 bases. This CDR3 is 16 amino acids long. Germline V gene data show CDR1 as SGHAT and CDR2 as FQNNGV. Losses at the gene ends were 2 bases for V and 2 bases for J; bases not matched to a gene: 8. CDR3 residues: CASSLRFGTVNTEAFF. CDR3 coding DNA: TGTGCCAGCAGCTTAAGGTTTGGGACAGTCAACACTGAAGCTTTCTTT.

This rearrangement joins TRBV19 to TRBJ2-3; weak D call: TRBD1 (6 bases). In germline, CDR1 is LNHDA, CDR2 SQIVND (reference sequence). V shed 2 bases and J shed 6 bases, with 12 bases lying between them. This CDR3 has 14 amino acids. CDR3 nucleotide sequence: TGTGCCAGTAGTATATCTGGGGGCGTCGATACGCAGTATTTT. Protein product: CASSISGGVDTQYF.

The gene calls are TRBV27 and TRBJ2-7; 9 bases line up with TRBD2. The CDR3 loop spans 18 amino acids. Germline V gene lookup returns CDR1 MNHEY and CDR2 SMNVEV (reference sequence). V was pared by 2 bases and J by 3 bases, with 14 bases of the junction left unmatched. The DNA of the CDR3 is TGTGCCAGCAGTTTAGAAGCAGCGGGACTAGCTCCGGGCTACGAGCAGTACTTC. Protein product: CASSLEAAGLAPGYEQYF.